This T cell receptor beta chain was sequenced for a study of beta chain features in type 1 diabetes. Study findings and constraints: Type 1 diabetes patients had VDJ junctions that carried fewer insertions and more deletions. For patients and controls alike, PCR might favor shorter templates to the same degree. Shorter TCRB CDR3s, moderately but significantly so, were found in Type 1 diabetes patients in all four CD4+ subsets.

Since all of the isolated RNA was reverse transcribed, expressed TCRB transcripts were what got sequenced. This table comes from immunoSEQ multiplex PCR, and its TCRdb copy is limited to in-frame clones, with some not included. This table holds hundreds of thousands of clones, roughly an eighth found once. A CD45RO/CCR7/CD25/CD127/CD95/CD27 panel sorted naive, central memory, regulatory and stem cell-like memory CD4+ cells. This clone was seen a few times. Antigen unknown. The germline gives CDR1 SGHTA, CDR2 FQGNSA. With 5 bases removed from V and 9 bases from J, the gap between germline ends came to 14 bases. The CDR3 runs 13 residues.

The rearrangement links TRBV7-2 to TRBJ2-4; possible D gene TRBD2, 5 bases. This sequence was found in a man younger than 35 with type 1 diabetes. Material: naive CD4+ T cells from blood. The CDR3 protein is CASSAYTRSIQYF. The CDR3 DNA reads as TGTGCCAGCAGCGCTTATACTAGAAGCATTCAGTACTTC.